The 23 T cell receptor beta chains listed next were all sequenced from one sample in a study of cytomegalovirus exposure and HLA in healthy donors. Researchers ran the PCR with 60 Vbeta and 13 Jbeta primers. TCRdb's copy holds only in-frame clones and misses some; the assay was immunoSEQ multiplex PCR. The sample has 150,000 to 200,000 clones, approximately 80% seen once. Sequenced input: PBMCs. These receptors originate from a man younger than 35 in good health and CMV-seronegative.

The V gene is TRBV6-1, the J gene TRBJ1-5; possible D gene TRBD1, 5 bases. The CDR3 runs to 15 residues. CDR1 and CDR2 from the germline V gene are MNHNS and SASEGT. V lost 6 bases and J lost 3, with 15 bases in between. DNA for the CDR3: TGTGCCAGCAGGAACGGGGGGGGATACAATCAGCCCCAGCATTTT. This encodes CASRNGGGYNQPQHF.

This chain connects TRBV28 to TRBJ1-4; 7 nucleotides line up with TRBD1. Germline V gene sequence: CDR1 MDHEN, CDR2 SYDVKM. J lost 8 bases, V lost 5 bases, and 14 bases had no gene match. The CDR3 contains 16 residues. CDR3 region: CASSPGTVLQFEKLFF. In DNA, the CDR3 is TGTGCCAGCAGTCCTGGGACAGTCCTCCAATTCGAAAAACTGTTTTTT.

The V gene is TRBV7-9, the J gene TRBJ2-2; D is possibly TRBD2 (6 bases). CDR1 is SEHNR and CDR2 is FQNEAQ in the germline V gene (reference sequence). The V end lost 2 bases, the J end lost 0 bases, and 7 bases lay between the germline ends. The CDR3 totals 15 residues. The CDR3 loop is CASSLSSANTGELFF. The CDR3 DNA reads TGTGCCAGCAGCTTATCTAGCGCGAACACCGGGGAGCTGTTTTTT. Full variable domain (remainder filled in from reference TRBV7-9 and TRBJ2-2): DTGVSQNPRHKITKRGQNVTFRCDPISEHNRLYWYRQTLGQGPEFLTYFQNEAQLEKSRLLSDRFSAERPKGSFSTLEIQRTEQGDSAMYLCASSLSSANTGELFFGEGSRLTVL.

This sequence joins TRBV7-6 and TRBJ2-5, with 8 bases matching TRBD2. The CDR3 sequence is 17 residues long. The V and J ends lost 5 bases and 5 bases, in that order; junction bases with no gene match: 16. Germline V gives CDR1 SGHVS, CDR2 FNYEAQ. This CDR3 reads CASSDLPGGAGVETQYF. In DNA, the CDR3 is TGTGCCAGCAGCGACCTACCGGGGGGGGCTGGCGTCGAGACCCAGTACTTC.

This clone was counted once. This chain connects TRBV5-1 to TRBJ2-2, with 7 positions matching TRBD2. The CDR3 runs to 14 residues. V trimming: 4 bases; J trimming: 6 bases; junction bases outside the gene matches: 6. Per germline, CDR1 SGHRS and CDR2 YFSETQ. The CDR3, as DNA: TGCGCCAGCAGCCCGATAGCGGGTCCCGGGGAGCTGTTTTTT. It yields the protein CASSPIAGPGELFF. The full variable domain, rest sourced from reference TRBV5-1 and TRBJ2-2, is KAGVTQTPRYLIKTRGQQVTLSCSPISGHRSVSWYQQTPGQGLQFLFEYFSETQRNKGNFPGRFSGRQFSNSRSEMNVSTLELGDSALYLCASSPIAGPGELFFGEGSRLTVL.

This clone was picked up one time. V and J are TRBV19 and TRBJ2-5; TRBD1 aligns across 7 bases. In germline, CDR1 is LNHDA, CDR2 SQIVND (reference sequence). CDR3 length: 16 amino acids. V lost 6 bases, J lost 5 bases, and 15 bases stayed unmatched. In DNA, the CDR3 is TGTGCCAGTAGCAGCTTGAAGGGACAGCCTAGGGAGACCCAGTACTTC. This codes for CASSSLKGQPRETQYF.

This clone was recorded only once. Written as DNA, the CDR3 is TGTGCCAGCAGTACTCGGGACTGGCAAGAGACCCAGTACTTC. It yields the protein CASSTRDWQETQYF. The rearrangement uses TRBV28 and TRBJ2-5; D is perhaps TRBD2 (6 bases). Germline CDR1 reads MDHEN; CDR2 reads SYDVKM. The V end lost 5 bases, the J end lost 2 bases, and 12 bases lay between the germline ends. The CDR3 runs to 14 residues.

This clone was observed a single time. V gene TRBV5-6 combines with J gene TRBJ1-5; TRBD1 agrees at 9 bases. Germline V gene lookup returns CDR1 SGHDT and CDR2 YYEEEE. The CDR3 length is 15 residues. The junction had 13 bases not matched to a gene; V was cut back by 4 bases and J by 11 bases. The CDR3 region has the DNA TGTGCCAGCAGCATGGCAACAGGGGGCCAACAATCCCAGCATTTT. This codes for CASSMATGGQQSQHF.

The chain uses TRBV4-1 and TRBJ2-5; the D gene is possibly TRBD1 (5 bases). The CDR3 spans 15 residues. V was shortened by 2 bases and J by 3 bases, with 13 bases between the two germline ends. Germline CDR1 and CDR2: MGHRA and YSYEKL. The CDR3 region has the DNA TGCGCCAGCAGCCAACTATGGCAGGGCAAAGAGACCCAGTACTTC. It yields the protein CASSQLWQGKETQYF.

J is TRBJ2-1 and V is TRBV27, with TRBD1 identical over 8 bases. V lost 2 bases to trimming and J lost 8 bases; unmatched junction nucleotides: 5. This CDR3 spans 14 amino acids. Per germline, CDR1 MNHEY and CDR2 SMNVEV (reference sequence). CDR3 in DNA: TGTGCCAGCAGTTTAAATGGACAGGGTTATGAGCAGTTCTTC. Protein product: CASSLNGQGYEQFF.

Details on this clone: The junction shows a germline mismatch at one end, possibly a read error. This chain links TRBV6-6 with TRBJ1-3; D unclear. The CDR3 loop spans 16 amino acids. Germline-derived CDR1 and CDR2 are MNHNY and SVGAGI (reference sequence). The CDR3 nucleotides are TGTGTCAGCAGTTACTCCCCGGCGGTTACTGGAAACACCATATATTTT. The encoded protein is CVSSYSPAVTGNTIYF.

The V gene is TRBV28, the J gene TRBJ2-3; D gene unclear. The CDR3 totals 13 residues. V lost 5 bases, J lost 2 bases, and 8 bases lay in between. CDR1 and CDR2 from the germline V gene are MDHEN and SYDVKM. The CDR3 sequence is CASSSPTTDTQYF. Here the CDR3 DNA reads TGTGCCAGCAGTAGCCCAACCACAGATACGCAGTATTTT.

The chain links TRBV6-5 to TRBJ1-2, with unresolved D. The CDR3 has 13 amino acids. CDR1 is MNHEY and CDR2 is SVGAGI in the germline V gene. V lost 4 bases and J 4 bases, leaving 10 bases between the germline ends. The DNA for the CDR3 is TGTGCCAGCAGTTCTACAACGGGCTATGGCTACACCTTC. It yields the protein CASSSTTGYGYTF.

This rearrangement joins TRBV5-4 to TRBJ2-5; the D is unclear. Germline CDR1 is SGHNT and CDR2 is YYREEE (reference sequence). CDR3 length: 12 amino acids. V shed 4 bases and J shed 5 bases, with 9 bases lying between them. CDR3 sequence reads: CASSPYLETQYF. As DNA, the CDR3 is TGTGCCAGCAGCCCCTACTTGGAGACCCAGTACTTC.

The genes are TRBV28 and TRBJ2-5; TRBD2 matches at 16 bases. The CDR3 is 20 residues long. The germline CDR1 and CDR2 sequences are MDHEN and SYDVKM. V gave up 5 bases and J gave up 0 bases; unmatched junction bases: 12. The CDR3 is CASSPGMGTSGRGNQETQYF. The CDR3 DNA reads TGTGCCAGCAGTCCGGGTATGGGGACTAGCGGGAGGGGGAACCAAGAGACCCAGTACTTC.

The gene calls are TRBV10-3 and TRBJ2-3; 7 bases are shared with TRBD1. Germline V CDR1 and CDR2: ENHRY, SYGVKD. Losses at the gene ends were 6 bases for V and 2 bases for J; bases not matched to a gene: 11. CDR3 length: 16 residues. As DNA, the CDR3 is TGTGCCATCAGCGGAGCCCGGGACAGCCTCACAGATACGCAGTATTTT. Protein: CAISGARDSLTDTQYF.

J is TRBJ2-7 and V is TRBV4-1, with D possibly being TRBD1 (5 bases). Germline assignment: CDR1 MGHRA and CDR2 YSYEKL. V lost 4 bases and J lost 6, with 10 bases in between. This CDR3 comprises 12 residues. The chain's CDR3 is CASSPQGFEQYF. The CDR3 DNA reads TGCGCCAGCAGCCCCCAGGGATTCGAGCAGTACTTC.

Worth noting for this clone: The junction shows a germline mismatch at one end, possibly a read error. The rearrangement links TRBV30 to TRBJ1-2, with TRBD1 identical over 8 bases. Germline V gene data show CDR1 as GTSNPN and CDR2 as SVGIG (reference sequence). The CDR3 has 14 amino acids. CDR3 amino acids: CAWSDVGQGRGYAF. The CDR3 DNA reads as TGTGCCTGGAGTGATGTTGGACAGGGCCGCGGCTACGCCTTC.

The chain combines TRBV18 with TRBJ2-1, with D maybe TRBD1 (6 bases). CDR3 length equals 14 residues. V gave up 3 bases and J gave up 6 bases, with 12 bases separating them. Germline-derived CDR1 and CDR2 are KGHSH and LQKENI. DNA for the CDR3: TGTGCCAGCTCACCTGGCACAGGGAGCAATGAGCAGTTCTTC. It translates to CASSPGTGSNEQFF.

The chain employs TRBV14 and TRBJ2-7; TRBD1 matches at 7 bases. This CDR3 comprises 17 residues. With 1 base clipped from V and 3 bases from J, the junction kept 12 bases outside the gene matches. Germline V gene lookup returns CDR1 SGHDN and CDR2 FVKESK. The CDR3 loop is CASSQGLGQPKNYEQYF. Here the CDR3 DNA reads TGTGCCAGCAGCCAAGGCCTGGGACAGCCTAAGAACTACGAGCAGTACTTC.

This clone has just one count. The gene calls are TRBV6-5 and TRBJ2-7; 9 bases are a match to TRBD1. CDR3 length: 11 residues. Germline V gene data show CDR1 as MNHEY and CDR2 as SVGAGI. The J segment lost 6 bases and the V segment lost 11 bases, leaving 5 bases of the junction unmatched. The CDR3 sequence: CAGGQGGEQYF. CDR3 in DNA: TGTGCCGGGGGACAGGGTGGCGAGCAGTACTTC.

The rearrangement links TRBV30 to TRBJ2-5; no clear D. The J call may be faulty, since TRBJ2-7 better matches the DNA end. The CDR3 spans 14 residues. Germline values: CDR1 GTSNPN, CDR2 SVGIG (reference sequence). Written as DNA, the CDR3 is TGTGCCTGGAGTGTTCGGTCTGTGAGCTACGAGCAGTACTTC. Translated, it gives CAWSVRSVSYEQYF.

The rearrangement links TRBV28 to TRBJ2-5; 9 bases agree with TRBD1. The CDR3 consists of 15 residues. V was clipped by 7 bases and J by 3 bases; unmatched bases: 9. Per germline, CDR1 MDHEN and CDR2 SYDVKM. DNA of the CDR3: TGTGCCAGCACCCGGGACAGGGACAAGGAAGAGACCCAGTACTTC. Its protein product is CASTRDRDKEETQYF.